Sequencing of this T cell receptor beta chain was carried out in a study of CD4+ T cells in melanoma (dated by TCRdb to between 2021 and 2023). With regard to the full study: Neoantigen-specific CD4+ T cells in human melanoma were what the study investigated. Findings and caveats that apply to the study as a whole: Neoantigen-specific CD4+ T cells were reported to be correlated with the function of CD8+ T cells, macrophages and B cells. Neoantigen-specific CD4+ T cells in melanoma were reported to show diverse differentiation states.

The donors were melanoma patients. About this clone: Its specific antigen is unknown. No much larger clone exists at a distance of one base, and base qualities are not known.

Library creation used the immunoSEQ multiplex PCR assay. As stored in TCRdb, this immuneACCESS dataset retains in-frame rearrangements with V and J assigned. A fraction of the clones does not appear; measured against another copy, unresolved V genes explain less than half of the discrepancy, and the remainder lacks a known reason. This sample is represented by about 50,000 clones; roughly 87% of them were singletons. The biggest ten clones account for 12% of the sample. Based on the germline V gene, the CDR1 and CDR2 sequences are SGHTA and FQGNSA. Cut back by 5 bases and 3 bases, the V and J ends lie 14 bases apart. The CDR3 covers 15 residues, taking in both the cysteine and the phenylalanine. Only the CDR3 region is kept as DNA, spanning 45 bases read in frame from base 1.

The chain employs TRBV7-2 and TRBJ1-3; there is no confident call for the D gene. The source material was peripheral blood. The origin of this receptor is a human donor with melanoma. The DNA is TGTGCCAGCAGCCCCGGGGTTTCGGTTGGAAACACCATATATTTT. Protein translation: CASSPGVSVGNTIYF.